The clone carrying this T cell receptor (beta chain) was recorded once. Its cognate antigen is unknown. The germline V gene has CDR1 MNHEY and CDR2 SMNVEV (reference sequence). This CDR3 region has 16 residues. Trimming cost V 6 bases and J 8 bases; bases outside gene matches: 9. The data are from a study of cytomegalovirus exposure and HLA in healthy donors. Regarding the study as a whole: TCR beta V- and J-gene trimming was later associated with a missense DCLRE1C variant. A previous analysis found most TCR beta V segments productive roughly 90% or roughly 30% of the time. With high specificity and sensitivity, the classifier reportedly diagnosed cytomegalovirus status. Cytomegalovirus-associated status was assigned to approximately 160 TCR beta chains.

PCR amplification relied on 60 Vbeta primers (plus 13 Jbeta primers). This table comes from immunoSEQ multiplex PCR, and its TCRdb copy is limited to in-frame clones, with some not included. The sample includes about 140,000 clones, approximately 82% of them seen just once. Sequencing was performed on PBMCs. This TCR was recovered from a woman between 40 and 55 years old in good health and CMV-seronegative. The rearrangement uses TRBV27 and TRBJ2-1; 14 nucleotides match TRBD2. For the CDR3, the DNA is TGTGCCAGCAGGGGACTAGCGGGAGTTGGAGGGGATGAGCAGTTCTTC. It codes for CASRGLAGVGGDEQFF.